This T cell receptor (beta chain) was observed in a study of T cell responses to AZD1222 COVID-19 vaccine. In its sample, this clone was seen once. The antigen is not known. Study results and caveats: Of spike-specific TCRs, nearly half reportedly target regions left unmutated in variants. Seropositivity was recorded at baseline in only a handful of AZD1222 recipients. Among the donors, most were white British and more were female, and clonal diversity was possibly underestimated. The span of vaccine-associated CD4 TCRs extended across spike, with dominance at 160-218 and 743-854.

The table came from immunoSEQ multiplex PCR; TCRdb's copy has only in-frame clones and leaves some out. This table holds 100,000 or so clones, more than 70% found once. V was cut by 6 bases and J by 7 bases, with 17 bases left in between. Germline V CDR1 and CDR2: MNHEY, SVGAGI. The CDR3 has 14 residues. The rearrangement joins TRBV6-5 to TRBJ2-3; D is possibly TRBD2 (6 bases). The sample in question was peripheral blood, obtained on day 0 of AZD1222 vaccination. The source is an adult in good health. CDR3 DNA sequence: TGTGCCAGCAGGCCCGGGGGAAAAAGATATACGCAGTATTTT. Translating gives CASRPGGKRYTQYF.